This TCR beta chain was documented in a study of sequential checkpoint blockade in melanoma (dated by TCRdb to the late 2010s). Study-wide context: Using 1:1 randomization, the trial assigned patients either to first-line nivolumab followed by ipilimumab (arm A) or to ipilimumab followed by nivolumab (arm B). Maintenance nivolumab came after both trial sequences. The investigation overall reported the following: Larger, independent patient cohorts are needed to validate the response-prediction model that combines TCR metrics and mutation burden.

With regard to this clone: Its cognate antigen has yet to be identified. Base qualities were left out, and no much larger clone turns up one base away.

The CDR3 numbers 15 residues from cysteine through phenylalanine. Of the read, only the CDR3 DNA is kept; its 45 bases are in frame from base 1. V lost 0 bases and J lost 0 bases; the stretch between them is 10 bases long. The germline V gene provides CDR1 SGDLS and CDR2 YYNGEE. Per the publication, the treatment or condition label means: randomized to nivolumab then ipilimumab (arm A) or the reverse (arm B). None of the patients in the trial had previously been given DNA-damaging chemotherapy. Live CD3+CD8+ cells negative for CD19 and CD56 were sorted from thawed PBMCs on a FACS Aria II flow cytometer. Samples were obtained from patients with melanoma enrolled in CheckMate 064, a randomized, open-label phase II trial of sequential checkpoint blockade. Peripheral blood mononuclear cells were collected by leukapheresis, purified with Ficoll-Paque, and frozen in human serum with about 9.6% DMSO. Purity of sorted blood CD3+CD8+ cells was verified at >95% immediately after sorting, followed by DNA extraction.

The immunoSEQ Assay was used to immunosequence TCRbeta CDR3 regions from genomic DNA. Prior to high-throughput sequencing, genomic DNA was amplified by bias-controlled multiplex PCR. For the original study's pipeline: To quantify the absolute abundance of each unique TCRbeta CDR3 region, the sequences were collapsed and filtered. Clonality, defined as 1 minus Pielou's evenness, was calculated using productive rearrangements only. Clones with significantly greater frequencies in on-treatment versus baseline samples were identified using a previously published method. Imported from immuneACCESS, the table was reduced by TCRdb to in-frame sequences with V and J called. These copies leave out some clones; in studies compared against another copy, an unresolved V gene accounts for under half, and the cause of the remainder is not known. The DNA was the basis for D and trimming; V, J and clone size are from that table. The sample yields approximately 8,200 clones; approximately 58% were counted once. The ten largest clones add up to 17% of the sample.

The sequences come from CD8+ T cells sorted from blood (inferred from file names), collected from a patient given nivolumab and ipilimumab in sequence. The sequence is built from TRBV9 and TRBJ2-7; TRBD1 is perhaps the D gene, given 6 matching bases. The origin of this receptor is a human donor with melanoma. The DNA reads TGTGCCAGCAGCGTAGACCCGGACAGCTCCTACGAGCAGTACTTC. The translation is CASSVDPDSSYEQYF. Reference TRBV9 and TRBJ2-7 genes cover what lies past the CDR3, so the full variable domain is DSGVTQTPKHLITATGQRVTLRCSPRSGDLSVYWYQQSLDQGLQFLIQYYNGEERAKGNILERFSAQQFPDLHSELNLSSLELGDSALYFCASSVDPDSSYEQYFGPGTRLTVT.